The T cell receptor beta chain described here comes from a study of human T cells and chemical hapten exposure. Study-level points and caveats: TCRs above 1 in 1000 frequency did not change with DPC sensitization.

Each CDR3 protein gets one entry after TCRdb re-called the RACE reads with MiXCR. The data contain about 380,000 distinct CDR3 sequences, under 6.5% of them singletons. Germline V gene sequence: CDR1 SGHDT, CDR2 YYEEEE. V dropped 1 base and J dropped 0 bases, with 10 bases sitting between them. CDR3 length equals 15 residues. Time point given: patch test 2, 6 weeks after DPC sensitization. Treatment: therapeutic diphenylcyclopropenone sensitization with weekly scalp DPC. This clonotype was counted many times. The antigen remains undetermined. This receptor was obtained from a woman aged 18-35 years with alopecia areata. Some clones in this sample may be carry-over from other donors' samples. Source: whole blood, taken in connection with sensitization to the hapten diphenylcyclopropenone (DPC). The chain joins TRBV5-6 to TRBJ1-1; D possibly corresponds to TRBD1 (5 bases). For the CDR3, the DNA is TGTGCCAGCAGCTTGATAAAGGGGCTGAACACTGAAGCTTTCTTT. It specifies CASSLIKGLNTEAFF.